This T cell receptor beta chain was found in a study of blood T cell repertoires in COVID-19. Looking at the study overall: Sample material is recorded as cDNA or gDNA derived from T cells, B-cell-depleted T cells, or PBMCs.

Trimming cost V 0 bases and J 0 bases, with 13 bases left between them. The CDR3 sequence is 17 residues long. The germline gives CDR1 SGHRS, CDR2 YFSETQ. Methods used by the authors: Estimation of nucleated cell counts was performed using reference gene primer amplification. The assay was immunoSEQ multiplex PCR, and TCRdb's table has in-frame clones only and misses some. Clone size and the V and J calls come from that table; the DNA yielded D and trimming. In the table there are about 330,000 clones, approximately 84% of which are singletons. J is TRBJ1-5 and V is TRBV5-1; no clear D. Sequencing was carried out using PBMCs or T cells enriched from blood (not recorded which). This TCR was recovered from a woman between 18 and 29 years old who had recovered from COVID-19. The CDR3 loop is CASSLAEGNYSNQPQHF. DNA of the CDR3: TGCGCCAGCAGCTTGGCTGAGGGAAATTATAGCAATCAGCCCCAGCATTTT.